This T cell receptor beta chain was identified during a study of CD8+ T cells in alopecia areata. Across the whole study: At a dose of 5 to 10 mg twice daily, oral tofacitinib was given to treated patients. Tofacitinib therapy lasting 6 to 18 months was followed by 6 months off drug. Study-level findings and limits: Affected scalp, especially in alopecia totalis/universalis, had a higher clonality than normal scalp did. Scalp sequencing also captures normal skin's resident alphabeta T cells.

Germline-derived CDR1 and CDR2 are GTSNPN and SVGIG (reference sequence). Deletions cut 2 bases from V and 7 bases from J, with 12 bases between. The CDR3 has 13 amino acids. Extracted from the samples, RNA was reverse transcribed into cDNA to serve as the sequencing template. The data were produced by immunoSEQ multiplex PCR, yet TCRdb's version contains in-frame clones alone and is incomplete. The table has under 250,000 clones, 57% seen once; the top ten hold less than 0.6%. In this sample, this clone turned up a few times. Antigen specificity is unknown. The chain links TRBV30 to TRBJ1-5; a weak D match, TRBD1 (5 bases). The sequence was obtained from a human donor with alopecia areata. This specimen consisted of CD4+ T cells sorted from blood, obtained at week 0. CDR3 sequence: CAWSRAGSQPQHF. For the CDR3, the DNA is TGTGCCTGGAGTAGGGCAGGGAGCCAGCCCCAGCATTTT.